The 23 T cell receptor beta chains reported below all come from one sample, sequenced in a study of T cell responses to AZD1222 COVID-19 vaccine. Here immunoSEQ multiplex PCR was the method, and the copy in TCRdb shows in-frame clones only, minus some. The sample lists about 120,000 clones, 88% occurring once. Sequencing used peripheral blood, obtained on day 0 of AZD1222 vaccination. The receptors here all came from an adult in good health.

This chain joins TRBV18 and TRBJ2-5; D not certain. CDR1 and CDR2 (germline): KGHSH, LQKENI. V was trimmed by 1 base and J by 5 bases, leaving 8 bases between them. The CDR3 has 13 amino acids. This CDR3 is CASSPLVLETQYF. Here the CDR3 DNA reads TGTGCCAGCTCACCACTGGTCCTGGAGACCCAGTACTTC.

The CDR3 here is CASSQGPETQYF. Here the CDR3 DNA reads TGTGCCAGCAGCCAGGGACCGGAGACCCAGTACTTC. V gene TRBV3-1 (or the pseudogene TRBV3-2) combines with J gene TRBJ2-5, with D possibly being TRBD1 or TRBD2 (5 bases each). The germline V gene has CDR1 LGHDT and CDR2 YNNKEL (reference sequence). This CDR3 comprises 12 residues. The V gene lost 3 bases and the J gene lost 5 bases, with 7 bases spanning the gap.

The V gene is TRBV29-1, the J gene TRBJ2-3, with D unclear. Germline V gene data show CDR1 as SQVTM and CDR2 as ANQGSEA. Between the trimmed V and J ends, which lost 6 bases and 0 bases, there was a span of 13 bases. The CDR3 has 14 residues. CDR3 in DNA: TGCAGCGTCATAGCCGCCGAGAGCACAGATACGCAGTATTTT. Protein sequence: CSVIAAESTDTQYF.

CDR3 DNA sequence: TGTGCCAGCAGCCAAGACCTGGCTAGCGGGGTCGATGGGGAGCTGTTTTTT. Translation gives CASSQDLASGVDGELFF. V and J are TRBV3-1 (or the pseudogene TRBV3-2) and TRBJ2-2; 9 bases map to TRBD2. From germline, CDR1 is LGHDT and CDR2 YNNKEL (reference sequence). V dropped 0 bases and J dropped 8; count of bases not matched to a gene: 10. The CDR3 is 17 residues long.

This rearrangement joins TRBV19 to TRBJ1-2; no clear D gene. Trimming removed 5 bases at V and 2 bases at J, with 12 bases between. The CDR3 totals 14 residues. Germline CDR1 is LNHDA and CDR2 is SQIVND (reference sequence). The chain's CDR3 is CASSSRAGNYGYTF. The CDR3 region has the DNA TGTGCCAGTAGTTCCCGGGCCGGGAACTATGGCTACACCTTC.

The V call is TRBV2, the J call TRBJ1-5; D gene uncertain. The CDR3 runs to 14 residues. Trimming pared 6 bases from V and 9 bases from J, leaving 18 bases between. CDR1 is SNHLY, CDR2 FYNNEI, per germline. CDR3 residues: CASRYPRTESPQHF. The DNA of the CDR3 is TGTGCCAGCAGGTACCCCCGAACGGAGTCGCCCCAGCATTTT.

This chain uses TRBV3-1 (or the pseudogene TRBV3-2) with TRBJ2-7; 15 positions match TRBD2. This CDR3 spans 16 amino acids. After removal of 4 bases from V and 3 bases from J, the junction contained 4 bases not matched to a gene. Germline V gene lookup returns CDR1 LGHDT and CDR2 YNNKEL (reference sequence). The CDR3 is CASSRRTSGRDYEQYF. The CDR3 coding sequence is TGTGCCAGCAGCCGCCGGACTAGCGGGAGGGACTACGAGCAGTACTTC.

This clone was seen a handful of times. The V and J genes are TRBV9 and TRBJ1-4; 12 bases fit TRBD1. CDR1 is SGDLS and CDR2 is YYNGEE in the germline V gene. V trimming: 3 bases; J trimming: 12 bases; junction bases outside the gene matches: 18. The CDR3 extends over 18 amino acids. The CDR3 coding sequence is TGTGCCAGCAGCGCCCATAGAGGGACAGGGGGCGCGAGAATGGAACTGTTTTTT. Its translation: CASSAHRGTGGARMELFF.

The chain couples TRBV11-2 to TRBJ2-3, with D possibly matching TRBD2 (6 bases). Trimming removed 5 bases at V and 6 bases at J, with 15 bases between. The germline V gene encodes CDR1 SGHAT and CDR2 FQNNGV. CDR3 length: 14 amino acids. CDR3 sequence reads: CASSRGAGSDTQYF. The CDR3 DNA sequence: TGTGCCAGCAGCCGAGGCGCGGGAAGTGATACGCAGTATTTT. The variable domain in full, completed from reference TRBV11-2 and TRBJ2-3, reads EAGVAQSPRYKIIEKRQSVAFWCNPISGHATLYWYQQILGQGPKLLIQFQNNGVVDDSQLPKDRFSAERLKGVDSTLKIQPAKLEDSAVYLCASSRGAGSDTQYFGPGTRLTVL.

The gene calls are TRBV3-1 (or the pseudogene TRBV3-2) and TRBJ2-3, with D tentatively TRBD2 (6 bases). The germline gives CDR1 LGHDT, CDR2 YNNKEL (reference sequence). The CDR3 is made up of 21 amino acids. V lost 0 bases, J lost 4 bases, and 29 bases lay in between. This chain's CDR3 is CASSQDLGWGVGRRAADTQYF. Here the CDR3 DNA reads TGTGCCAGCAGCCAAGATCTAGGTTGGGGGGTCGGGAGACGGGCCGCAGATACGCAGTATTTT.

V gene TRBV19 combines with J gene TRBJ2-1, with 11 bases matching TRBD2. V lost 9 bases, J lost 7 bases, and 5 bases stayed unmatched. The CDR3 runs 13 residues. The germline V gene encodes CDR1 LNHDA and CDR2 SQIVND (reference sequence). CDR3 nucleotides: TGTGCCAGCCGACTAGCGGGGTTGAATGAGCAGTTCTTC. It yields the protein CASRLAGLNEQFF.

The chain uses TRBV3-1 (or the pseudogene TRBV3-2) and TRBJ2-7; tentative D call: TRBD2 (5 bases). Germline V gene sequence: CDR1 LGHDT, CDR2 YNNKEL (reference sequence). This CDR3 has 14 residues. Deletions cut 0 bases from V and 3 bases from J, with 9 bases between. CDR3 sequence reads: CASSQDLRDYEQYF. The CDR3 DNA reads as TGTGCCAGCAGCCAAGATTTGAGGGACTACGAGCAGTACTTC.

V gene TRBV5-1 combines with J gene TRBJ1-5, with D unresolved. The CDR3 is 14 residues long. Germline values: CDR1 SGHRS, CDR2 YFSETQ. The V and J ends lost 0 bases and 7 bases respectively, with 11 bases between them. CDR3 region: CASSLGEVGQPQHF. As DNA, the CDR3 is TGCGCCAGCAGCTTGGGGGAAGTGGGACAGCCCCAGCATTTT. Supplemented by reference TRBV5-1 and TRBJ1-5, the full variable domain reads KAGVTQTPRYLIKTRGQQVTLSCSPISGHRSVSWYQQTPGQGLQFLFEYFSETQRNKGNFPGRFSGRQFSNSRSEMNVSTLELGDSALYLCASSLGEVGQPQHFGDGTRLSIL.

Written as DNA, the CDR3 is TGTGCCAGCAGCGGGGGACTTTCCTACGAGCAGTACTTC. This sequence encodes CASSGGLSYEQYF. The chain has TRBV5-4 and TRBJ2-7, with D possibly matching TRBD2 (6 bases). V gave up 4 bases and J gave up 1 base, with 9 bases separating them. CDR1 and CDR2 (germline): SGHNT, YYREEE (reference sequence). The CDR3 is made up of 13 amino acids.

The chain uses TRBV5-1 and TRBJ2-2; 12 nucleotides line up with TRBD2. The CDR3 has 18 amino acids. Trimming removed 3 bases from V and 2 bases from J; junction bases left unmatched: 8. Germline-derived CDR1 and CDR2 are SGHRS and YFSETQ. CDR3 DNA sequence: TGCGCCAGCAGCTCGGCAAGACTAGCGGGAGAAAACACCGGGGAGCTGTTTTTT. As protein: CASSSARLAGENTGELFF.

The V gene is TRBV9, the J gene TRBJ2-2; unclear D gene. This CDR3 has 14 amino acids. The germline gives CDR1 SGDLS, CDR2 YYNGEE. V was shortened by 0 bases and J by 1 base, with 4 bases between the two germline ends. The DNA of the CDR3 is TGTGCCAGCAGCGTAGGGGTGAACACCGGGGAGCTGTTTTTT. It codes for CASSVGVNTGELFF. Drawing the rest from reference TRBV9 and TRBJ2-2, the complete variable domain is DSGVTQTPKHLITATGQRVTLRCSPRSGDLSVYWYQQSLDQGLQFLIQYYNGEERAKGNILERFSAQQFPDLHSELNLSSLELGDSALYFCASSVGVNTGELFFGEGSRLTVL.

As to this clone: The same CDR3 is also encoded by other DNA sequences in this sample. The rearrangement joins TRBV5-6 to TRBJ2-7; 9 bases are shared with TRBD1. The CDR3 is 13 residues long. Germline values: CDR1 SGHDT, CDR2 YYEEEE. Unmatched junction bases numbered 3, after V lost 4 bases and J lost 4 bases. The DNA for the CDR3 is TGTGCCAGCAGCCTAGGGACAGGGTACGAGCAGTACTTC. Residues: CASSLGTGYEQYF.

This clone was observed a single time. The V gene is TRBV7-3, the J gene TRBJ2-7; the match to TRBD2 covers 7 bases. From germline, CDR1 is SGHTA and CDR2 FQGTGA. There are 16 residues in the CDR3. With V trimmed by 0 bases and J by 2 bases, 7 bases remained unmatched. The CDR3 protein is CASSLTSGVTPYEQYF. The CDR3 DNA sequence: TGTGCCAGCAGCTTAACCAGCGGGGTTACCCCCTACGAGCAGTACTTC. Drawing the rest from reference TRBV7-3 and TRBJ2-7, the complete variable domain is GAGVSQTPSNKVTEKGKYVELRCDPISGHTALYWYRQSLGQGPEFLIYFQGTGAADDSGLPNDRFFAVRPEGSVSTLKIQRTERGDSAVYLCASSLTSGVTPYEQYFGPGTRLTVT.

The V gene is TRBV24-1, the J gene TRBJ1-5; D might be TRBD1 (6 bases). This CDR3 has 13 amino acids. Deletions cut 3 bases from V and 7 bases from J, with 9 bases between. Per the germline V gene, CDR1 is KGHDR and CDR2 is SFDVKD. The CDR3 loop reads CATSDRGGQPQHF. CDR3 nucleotide sequence: TGTGCCACCAGTGATCGGGGGGGCCAGCCCCAGCATTTT.

The gene calls are TRBV27 and TRBJ2-1; 11 nucleotides line up with TRBD2. The germline gives CDR1 MNHEY, CDR2 SMNVEV (reference sequence). This CDR3 region has 14 residues. V was clipped by 5 bases and J by 9 bases; unmatched bases: 6. CDR3 nucleotide sequence: TGTGCCAGCAGTATACTAGCGGGAGTCGGTGAGCAGTTCTTC. Its translation is CASSILAGVGEQFF.

The V gene is TRBV10-3, the J gene TRBJ2-1; TRBD2 matches 9 bases. The CDR3 has 14 residues. The germline CDR1 and CDR2 sequences are ENHRY and SYGVKD. V lost 0 bases, J lost 7 bases, and 1 base stayed unmatched. CDR3 DNA sequence: TGTGCCATCAGTGAGTCCAGCGGGAGGAATGAGCAGTTCTTC. Translating it yields CAISESSGRNEQFF.

The J gene is TRBJ2-7, the V gene TRBV6-5; D call uncertain. Germline assignment: CDR1 MNHEY and CDR2 SVGAGI. Trimming took 2 bases from V and 5 from J, leaving 19 bases between them. The CDR3 consists of 16 residues. The CDR3, as DNA: TGTGCCAGCAGTTACGGGCGACTTATCGAGCTCGACGAGCAGTACTTC. Translated: CASSYGRLIELDEQYF.

The chain employs TRBV5-1 and TRBJ2-7; D not certain. V lost 4 bases and J lost 6, with 20 bases in between. Per germline, CDR1 SGHRS and CDR2 YFSETQ. The CDR3 runs to 15 residues. As DNA, the CDR3 is TGCGCCAGCAGCAAAACCGGGCCCCAAGGCTCCGAGCAGTACTTC. Its protein product is CASSKTGPQGSEQYF.